The clone carrying this T cell receptor (beta chain) has only one observation. The V gene's germline CDR1 is SGDLS and CDR2 YYNGEE. CDR3 size: 14 residues. Deletions cut 3 bases from V and 6 bases from J, with 12 bases between. This entry is derived from a study of blood T cell repertoires in COVID-19. Turning to the study itself: T cells, B-cell-depleted T cells, or PBMCs provided the cDNA or gDNA that served as material.

The repertoire was sequenced with immunoSEQ multiplex PCR; TCRdb's copy has only in-frame clones and lacks some. The repertoire consists of about 270,000 clones, with approximately 90% occurring once and the leading ten covering roughly 2.9%. This sequence was found in a middle-aged man who had been exposed to COVID-19. The chain is built from TRBV9 and TRBJ1-4; possibly TRBD1 for D (6 bases). The source material was PBMCs or T cells enriched from blood (not recorded which). CDR3 sequence (DNA): TGTGCCAGCAGCGAATCAGGGGTTGATGAAAAACTGTTTTTT. Its translation is CASSESGVDEKLFF.